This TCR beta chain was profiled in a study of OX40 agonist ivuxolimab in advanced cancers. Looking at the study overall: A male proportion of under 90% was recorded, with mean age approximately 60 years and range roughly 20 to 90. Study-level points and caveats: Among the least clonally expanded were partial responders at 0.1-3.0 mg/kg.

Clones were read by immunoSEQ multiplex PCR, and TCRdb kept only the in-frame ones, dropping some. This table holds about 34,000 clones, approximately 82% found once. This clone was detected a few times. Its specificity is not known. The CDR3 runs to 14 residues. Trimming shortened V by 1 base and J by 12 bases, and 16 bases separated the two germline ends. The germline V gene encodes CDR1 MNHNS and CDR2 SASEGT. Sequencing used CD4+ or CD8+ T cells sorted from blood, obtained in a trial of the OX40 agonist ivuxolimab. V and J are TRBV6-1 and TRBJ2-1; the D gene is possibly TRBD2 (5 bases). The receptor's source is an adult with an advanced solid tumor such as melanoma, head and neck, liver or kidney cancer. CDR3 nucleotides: TGTGCCAGCAGTGAAGGTGCGGGTGGTCTCGTGCAGTTCTTC. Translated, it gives CASSEGAGGLVQFF.